This entry is about one T cell receptor (beta chain). Its specific antigen is unknown. Base-call qualities are not available, and no considerably larger clone is one nucleotide away. These data are taken from a study of T-cell reconstitution after alpha-beta-depleted transplantation in children (dated by TCRdb to about 2016). For context, the study as a whole: Using TCR repertoire profiling, the study quantitatively followed how T-cell immune reconstitution unfolded in children after TCRalphabeta/CD19-depleted allogeneic hematopoietic cell transplantation. What the authors observed across the whole study: In some patients, high TCRbeta diversity at day 60 was attributed to recipient T cells and intrathymic progenitors that had survived conditioning. The apparently early alphabetaT-cell count recovery about two months after transplant was reportedly dependent on only several hundred rapidly expanded clones derived from non-depleted graft cells. Over subsequent months, a decline in hyperexpanded clone frequencies was noted, and after one year, T-cell counts and TCRbeta diversity were mostly ascribed to newly produced T cells.

Trimming removed 3 bases from V and 6 bases from J, leaving 15 bases between the germline ends. Counted from cysteine to phenylalanine, this CDR3 has 13 amino acids. Of the read, only the CDR3 DNA is kept; its 39 bases are in frame from base 1. CDR1 and CDR2 (DFQATT, SNEGSKA) derive from the germline V gene (reference sequence). What this sample's treatment or condition label stands for: allogeneic hematopoietic cell transplantation with graft depleted of TCRalphabeta T cells and CD19 B cells. TCRalphabeta/CD19-depleted allogeneic hematopoietic cell grafts were given to the transplant recipients, all of whom were children. The library came from PCR. Sequencer: Illumina HiSeq 2500. Molecular barcoding was employed in the preparation of TCR libraries, with unique molecular identifiers being used to normalize TCRbeta repertoire quantification. The raw public reads went through TCRdb reprocessing: fastp at Q25, MiXCR clone calling, in-frame beta chains kept. Each CDR3 protein gets just one entry, which takes the most common genes and DNA from the rows behind it. This sample holds 450,000 to 600,000 distinct CDR3 sequences; more than 9% were observed only once. About 2.1% of the sample lies in the top ten.

Recombination joined TRBV20-1 with TRBJ2-7; a weak D assignment points to TRBD2 (5 bases agree). Material: PBMCs, obtained before TCRalphabeta/CD19-depleted stem cell transplant. This clonotype was sampled from a child aged 2 to 15 with inherited bone marrow failure, due to receive a stem cell transplant. In nucleotides, the sequence is TGCAGTGCTAGTGGAGGTCTAGGCGGCGAGCAGTACTTC. This codes for CSASGGLGGEQYF.